These 23 T cell receptor beta chains came from one sample sequenced in a study of blood T cell repertoires in COVID-19. TCRdb's copy holds only in-frame clones and misses some; the assay was immunoSEQ multiplex PCR. Of approximately 190,000 clones listed, about 80% were seen once; the top ten hold 6.5% to 8.5%. The specimen was peripheral blood. The receptor source for this set is a human donor with acute or convalescent COVID-19. The donor label of this sample is uncertain.

This clone has just one count. The gene calls are TRBV10-3 and TRBJ1-2; tentatively, D is TRBD1 (6 bases). This CDR3 has 14 residues. Germline V gene lookup returns CDR1 ENHRY and CDR2 SYGVKD. Trimming removed 2 bases from V and 8 bases from J, with 15 bases in between. CDR3 region: CAISEQAGAIGYTF. CDR3 bases: TGTGCCATCAGTGAGCAGGCGGGGGCGATAGGCTACACCTTC.

In DNA, the CDR3 is TGTGCCAGCAGCTCCAACAGGGGAAGGGGGACTGAAGCTTTCTTT. Its protein product is CASSSNRGRGTEAFF. V and J are TRBV7-3 and TRBJ1-1; TRBD1 agrees at 7 bases. CDR3 size: 15 residues. The V and J ends lost 4 bases and 5 bases, in that order; junction bases with no gene match: 10. Germline V gene data show CDR1 as SGHTA and CDR2 as FQGTGA.

The chain uses TRBV3-1 (or the pseudogene TRBV3-2) and TRBJ1-2; TRBD1 might be the D (5 bases). This CDR3 comprises 14 residues. CDR1 and CDR2 from the germline V gene are LGHDT and YNNKEL (reference sequence). V lost 0 bases, J lost 5 bases, and 10 bases lay in between. The CDR3 sequence: CASSQDRPGYGYTF. The CDR3 nucleotides are TGTGCCAGCAGCCAAGATCGACCAGGGTATGGCTACACCTTC.

This chain uses TRBV18 with TRBJ2-2; D is perhaps TRBD2 (5 bases). V gave up 3 bases and J gave up 6 bases, with 14 bases separating them. Germline CDR1 reads KGHSH; CDR2 reads LQKENI. This CDR3 contains 15 residues. DNA of the CDR3: TGTGCCAGCTCACCTATAGAGGGTCGGTCCGGGGAGCTGTTTTTT. It encodes CASSPIEGRSGELFF.

The gene calls are TRBV4-1 and TRBJ2-7; 10 nucleotides match TRBD2. CDR1 MGHRA and CDR2 YSYEKL come from the germline V gene. J lost 0 bases, V lost 3 bases, and 5 bases had no gene match. The CDR3 extends over 16 amino acids. CDR3 nucleotides: TGCGCCAGCAGCCAGGTCCCTAGCGGGAGCTCCTACGAGCAGTACTTC. Protein: CASSQVPSGSSYEQYF.

This chain connects TRBV2 to TRBJ1-3; D unclear. CDR3 length: 14 residues. V lost 5 bases and J lost 0, with 8 bases in between. Germline lookup yields CDR1 SNHLY and CDR2 FYNNEI. CDR3 residues: CASSRASSGNTIYF. The CDR3 DNA reads as TGTGCCAGCAGTAGAGCCTCCTCTGGAAACACCATATATTTT.

The rearrangement joins TRBV7-9 to TRBJ1-4; a weak D match, TRBD1 (5 bases). V was cut by 2 bases and J by 7 bases, with 8 bases left in between. The CDR3 has 13 residues. CDR1 SEHNR and CDR2 FQNEAQ come from the germline V gene (reference sequence). The CDR3 sequence is CASSLSRAEKLFF. The CDR3 DNA reads as TGTGCCAGCAGCTTAAGCAGGGCTGAAAAACTGTTTTTT.

This clone was recorded once. The J gene is TRBJ2-1, the V gene TRBV11-3, with 11 bases fitting TRBD1. After removal of 5 bases from V and 8 bases from J, the junction contained 5 bases not matched to a gene. Germline lookup yields CDR1 SGHNT and CDR2 YENEEA. The CDR3 is 14 amino acids. CDR3 in amino acids: CASSKGQGVYEQFF. CDR3 nucleotides: TGTGCCAGCAGCAAGGGACAGGGGGTGTATGAGCAGTTCTTC.

The chain uses TRBV6-4 and TRBJ2-1; 13 positions match TRBD2. Germline assignment: CDR1 MRHNA and CDR2 SNTAGT. The CDR3 totals 16 residues. With V trimmed by 4 bases and J by 5 bases, 5 bases remained unmatched. CDR3 nucleotides: TGTGCCAGCAGTGCCCAACTAGCGGGAGGGAACAATGAGCAGTTCTTC. Its translation is CASSAQLAGGNNEQFF.

This clone was picked up many times. J is TRBJ1-1 and V is TRBV9; D is undetermined. Trimming cost V 4 bases and J 1 base, with 8 bases left between them. CDR1 SGDLS and CDR2 YYNGEE come from the germline V gene. This CDR3 is built from 13 residues. The CDR3, as DNA: TGTGCCAGCAGCCAGGATTGGAACACTGAAGCTTTCTTT. Protein sequence: CASSQDWNTEAFF.

The V and J genes are TRBV4-3 and TRBJ2-1, with 10 bases lining up with TRBD2. J was trimmed by 4 bases and V by 0 bases; bases with no gene match: 6. Germline CDR1 and CDR2: LGHNA and YSLEER. There are 17 residues in the CDR3. The CDR3 sequence: CASSQDWGTSAYNEQFF. CDR3 nucleotide sequence: TGCGCCAGCAGCCAAGATTGGGGGACTAGCGCTTACAATGAGCAGTTCTTC.

The rearrangement joins TRBV19 to TRBJ1-2; 10 nucleotides align to TRBD1. Germline V gives CDR1 LNHDA, CDR2 SQIVND (reference sequence). V dropped 8 bases and J dropped 7; count of bases not matched to a gene: 13. The CDR3 runs 15 residues. Written as DNA, the CDR3 is TGTGCCAGTGGGTACCGGGACAGGGGACTTGGTGGCTACACCTTC. This translates into CASGYRDRGLGGYTF.

This chain connects TRBV2 to TRBJ1-2; TRBD1 matches at 7 bases. The germline gives CDR1 SNHLY, CDR2 FYNNEI. This CDR3 contains 15 residues. Losses at the gene ends were 6 bases for V and 2 bases for J; bases not matched to a gene: 9. The CDR3 is CASRMTGTVNYGYTF. Written as DNA, the CDR3 is TGTGCCAGCAGAATGACAGGGACAGTGAACTATGGCTACACCTTC.

The J gene is TRBJ2-1, the V gene TRBV19, with TRBD2 as a possible D gene (5 bases). Germline CDR1 reads LNHDA; CDR2 reads SQIVND (reference sequence). V gave up 4 bases and J gave up 0 bases, with 13 bases separating them. The CDR3 consists of 16 residues. In nucleotides, the CDR3 is TGTGCCAGTAGTACCTCCTCGGGGAGCTCCTACAATGAGCAGTTCTTC. This translates into CASSTSSGSSYNEQFF.

This chain connects TRBV14 to TRBJ1-6; D may be TRBD1 (6 bases). CDR1 and CDR2 (germline): SGHDN, FVKESK. The CDR3 has 15 amino acids. Between the trimmed V and J ends, which lost 5 bases and 6 bases, there was a span of 14 bases. The CDR3 region is CASSKQGSSNSPLHF. For the CDR3, the DNA is TGTGCCAGCAGCAAACAGGGAAGCTCTAATTCACCCCTCCACTTT.

This chain connects TRBV30 to TRBJ2-1; D is unresolved. Germline V gene data show CDR1 as GTSNPN and CDR2 as SVGIG (reference sequence). V lost 1 base to trimming and J lost 12 bases, with 16 bases between them. The CDR3 totals 13 residues. CDR3 loop: CAWSGEAGSGQFF. CDR3 in DNA: TGTGCCTGGAGTGGAGAGGCCGGCTCTGGGCAGTTCTTC.

The chain carries TRBV5-1 and TRBJ2-7; 11 nucleotides line up with TRBD1. The CDR3 has 15 amino acids. Germline trimming cut 4 bases from V and 3 bases from J; bases unmatched to any gene: 6. Per the germline V gene, CDR1 is SGHRS and CDR2 is YFSETQ. This chain's CDR3 is CASSPGGTGGYEQYF. In nucleotides, the CDR3 is TGCGCCAGCAGCCCGGGTGGGACAGGGGGCTACGAGCAGTACTTC.

V usage is TRBV5-4 and J usage is TRBJ2-7, with D possibly TRBD1 on 6 matching bases. Germline CDR1 SGHNT, CDR2 YYREEE (reference sequence). Trimming stripped 2 bases from V and 6 bases from J, with 12 bases between. The CDR3 runs 13 residues. CDR3 loop: CASSFAGAREQYF. CDR3 bases: TGTGCCAGCAGCTTCGCAGGGGCTCGCGAGCAGTACTTC. Full variable domain (rest looked up from reference TRBV5-4 and TRBJ2-7): ETGVTQSPTHLIKTRGQQVTLRCSSQSGHNTVSWYQQALGQGPQFIFQYYREEENGRGNFPPRFSGLQFPNYSSELNVNALELDDSALYLCASSFAGAREQYFGPGTRLTVT.

This chain joins TRBV18 and TRBJ2-5, with D perhaps matching TRBD1 (5 bases). The germline V gene encodes CDR1 KGHSH and CDR2 LQKENI. Trimming removed 3 bases at V and 5 bases at J, with 13 bases between. This CDR3 spans 14 amino acids. The CDR3 DNA reads TGTGCCAGCTCACCCGGACAAACGAGGGAGACCCAGTACTTC. It translates to CASSPGQTRETQYF.

V usage is TRBV27 and J usage is TRBJ2-3; D is possibly TRBD1 (6 bases). CDR1 and CDR2 (germline): MNHEY, SMNVEV (reference sequence). V was shortened by 6 bases and J by 1 base, with 11 bases between the two germline ends. CDR3 length equals 14 residues. Written as DNA, the CDR3 is TGTGCCAGCAGCTCAGAGGGGGGCACAGATACGCAGTATTTT. Protein product: CASSSEGGTDTQYF.

Notes on this clone: Compared with germline, one end of the junction differs, possibly owing to a read error. The V and J genes are TRBV5-1 and TRBJ2-3; TRBD1 aligns across 12 bases. In germline, CDR1 is SGHRS, CDR2 YFSETQ. The CDR3 sequence is 19 residues long. The CDR3 nucleotides read TGCGCCAGCAACTTGGTAGGGGACAGGGGGCAAAGTGGTATCGATACGCAGTATTTT. Its protein is CASNLVGDRGQSGIDTQYF.

This clone was seen just once. This chain joins TRBV5-1 and TRBJ1-2; TRBD1 matches at 9 bases. V dropped 4 bases and J dropped 4; count of bases not matched to a gene: 8. This CDR3 comprises 15 residues. Germline CDR1 reads SGHRS; CDR2 reads YFSETQ. The CDR3 DNA follows: TGCGCCAGCAGCCGAGGGACAGGGAAGCCCTATGGCTACACCTTC. It is translated as CASSRGTGKPYGYTF.

This clone came up a few times. The chain combines TRBV5-1 with TRBJ1-6; weak D call: TRBD1 (6 bases). The germline V gene encodes CDR1 SGHRS and CDR2 YFSETQ. The CDR3 runs 16 residues. V was pared by 4 bases and J by 1 base, with 12 bases between. The CDR3 sequence is CASSDTTGSYNSPLHF. The CDR3 nucleotides read TGCGCCAGCAGCGACACAACAGGGTCCTATAATTCACCCCTCCACTTT.